A selection of T cell receptor beta chains follows, all from one sample in a study of blood T cell repertoires in COVID-19. Produced via immunoSEQ multiplex PCR; TCRdb's table is partial and in-frame only. Of around 360,000 clones in the sample, about 89% were seen once. The material sequenced was PBMCs or T cells enriched from blood (not recorded which). The receptor source for this set is a man in his forties in a cohort exposed to, infected with or recovered from COVID-19 (not recorded which). The CDR3 runs from the conserved cysteine through the conserved F or W. The D gene is left open where the match is weak. Size is omitted from some rows. Given values are once, few, many or a class for expanded clones.

cdr3_aa	cdr3_nt	v_call	d_call	cdr3_length	j_call	clone_size
CASSLITGGQGYGYTF	TGCGCCAGCAGCTTGATAACAGGGGGGCAAGGCTATGGCTACACCTTC	TRBV5-1	TRBD1	16	TRBJ1-2	NA
CASRTKRAGNTIYF	TGTGCCAGCAGGACAAAGCGGGCTGGAAACACCATATATTTT	TRBV6-5	NA	14	TRBJ1-3	NA
CASSRTVENYGYTF	TGTGCCAGCAGCCGGACAGTAGAAAACTATGGCTACACCTTC	TRBV3-1/TRBV3-2	NA	14	TRBJ1-2	NA
CASSLEAGPNQPQHF	TGCGCCAGCAGCTTGGAGGCAGGCCCTAATCAGCCCCAGCATTTT	TRBV5-1	NA	15	TRBJ1-5	NA
CAWRSRGRAWNEQFF	TGTGCCTGGAGGTCCCGCGGGAGGGCTTGGAATGAGCAGTTCTTC	TRBV30	TRBD2	15	TRBJ2-1	few
CASSLGQGYGYTF	TGTGCCAGCAGCCTGGGGCAGGGCTATGGCTACACCTTC	TRBV7-2	NA	13	TRBJ1-2	NA
CATQFGGARYEQFF	TGTGCCACCCAATTTGGGGGGGCTAGATATGAGCAGTTCTTC	TRBV19	NA	14	TRBJ2-1	few
CASSPSSVGELFF	TGTGCCAGCAGCCCTAGCTCTGTCGGGGAGCTGTTTTTT	TRBV11-2	NA	13	TRBJ2-2	NA
CAITRTSGIYNEQFF	TGTGCCATCACTAGGACTAGCGGGATTTACAATGAGCAGTTCTTC	TRBV10-3	TRBD2	15	TRBJ2-1	few
CASSQTGSGGYTF	TGTGCCAGCAGCCAAACCGGGTCAGGGGGCTACACCTTC	TRBV3-1/TRBV3-2	NA	13	TRBJ1-2	NA
CASSRPGEGGELFF	TGTGCCAGCAGTCGGCCGGGAGAGGGCGGGGAGCTGTTTTTT	TRBV6-6	NA	14	TRBJ2-2	NA
CASSPRGGAYNEQFF	TGTGCCAGCAGCCCCCGGGGGGGAGCCTACAATGAGCAGTTCTTC	TRBV11-3	TRBD2	15	TRBJ2-1	NA
CASSDSLIAGVFIYGEQFF	TGTGCCAGCAGTGACTCGCTCATTGCGGGGGTATTCATATACGGTGAGCAGTTCTTC	TRBV6-4	TRBD2	19	TRBJ2-1	NA
CASRRTGGAYEQYF	TGTGCCAGCAGGCGGACAGGGGGGGCCTACGAGCAGTACTTC	TRBV2	TRBD1	14	TRBJ2-7	NA
CASSLEASFSYEQYF	TGTGCCAGCAGCTTGGAGGCTAGCTTCTCCTACGAGCAGTACTTC	TRBV5-4	NA	15	TRBJ2-7	NA
CASSPGQGVTNYGYTF	TGTGCCAGCAGCCCTGGACAGGGGGTCACTAACTATGGCTACACCTTC	TRBV7-9	TRBD1	16	TRBJ1-2	NA
CASSQVTGFYGYTF	TGCGCCAGCAGCCAAGTCACGGGGTTCTATGGCTACACCTTC	TRBV4-1	NA	14	TRBJ1-2	NA
CASSATSEAYNEQFF	TGCGCCAGCAGCGCCACTAGCGAGGCGTACAATGAGCAGTTCTTC	TRBV5-1	TRBD2	15	TRBJ2-1	NA
CASSYSRQGIGNTIYF	TGTGCCAGCAGTTACTCGAGGCAGGGTATTGGAAACACCATATATTTT	TRBV6-5	NA	16	TRBJ1-3	NA
CSATRGVNTEAFF	TGCAGCGCCACCAGGGGGGTGAACACTGAAGCTTTCTTT	TRBV29-1	TRBD1	13	TRBJ1-1	NA
CASSQDAQTSGLYNEQFF	TGTGCCAGCAGCCAAGACGCCCAGACTAGCGGACTCTACAATGAGCAGTTCTTC	TRBV3-1/TRBV3-2	TRBD2	18	TRBJ2-1	NA
CASSEATPQGAGFF	TGTGCCAGCAGTGAAGCGACACCCCAGGGGGCTGGTTTCTTT	TRBV2	TRBD1	14	TRBJ1-1	NA
CASRPPGTGYTEAFF	TGTGCCAGCCGTCCACCCGGGACAGGGTACACTGAAGCTTTCTTT	TRBV27	TRBD1	15	TRBJ1-1	NA
CATSDPDFPKHYEQYF	TGTGCCACCAGTGATCCCGACTTCCCAAAGCACTACGAGCAGTACTTC	TRBV24-1	NA	16	TRBJ2-7	once
CASSRGRGSYGYTF	TGTGCCAGCAGCCGGGGGCGCGGGAGCTATGGCTACACCTTC	TRBV9	NA	14	TRBJ1-2	NA
CASSYSPGREQYF	TGTGCCAGCAGTTACTCGCCAGGGCGGGAGCAGTACTTC	TRBV6-5	NA	13	TRBJ2-7	few
CASSLSRRGSYEQYF	TGTGCCAGCAGTTTATCCCGCAGGGGATCCTACGAGCAGTACTTC	TRBV27	NA	15	TRBJ2-7	NA
CASSLTDRGSYEQYF	TGTGCCAGCAGCTTAACAGACAGGGGGTCCTACGAGCAGTACTTC	TRBV7-6	TRBD1	15	TRBJ2-7	NA
CAWRGDGYEQYF	TGTGCCTGGCGGGGGGACGGCTACGAGCAGTACTTC	TRBV30	TRBD2	12	TRBJ2-7	NA
CAWTVFAANTEAFF	TGTGCCTGGACGGTATTCGCGGCTAACACTGAAGCTTTCTTT	TRBV30	NA	14	TRBJ1-1	NA
CASSLTGVTGELFF	TGTGCCAGCAGCTTAACAGGGGTAACCGGGGAGCTGTTTTTT	TRBV11-2	TRBD1	14	TRBJ2-2	NA
CASSVEGGRAREQFF	TGTGCCAGCAGCGTAGAAGGCGGGAGGGCCCGTGAGCAGTTCTTC	TRBV9	TRBD2	15	TRBJ2-1	NA
CASSYGTSDEQYF	TGTGCCAGCAGCTACGGGACTAGTGACGAGCAGTACTTC	TRBV3-1/TRBV3-2	TRBD2	13	TRBJ2-7	NA
CASSDWGEGLGDTQYF	TGCGCCAGCAGTGACTGGGGGGAGGGCCTGGGAGATACGCAGTATTTT	TRBV10-2	TRBD2	16	TRBJ2-3	NA
CASSERTGYYEQYF	TGTGCCAGCAGCGAACGGACAGGTTACTACGAGCAGTACTTC	TRBV7-8	TRBD1	14	TRBJ2-7	few
CATSLSGNSNQPQHF	TGTGCCACCAGTTTATCAGGGAATAGCAATCAGCCCCAGCATTTT	TRBV24-1	NA	15	TRBJ1-5	NA
CASSTRTSGTSYNEQFF	TGTGCCAGTAGTACGCGGACTAGCGGGACCTCCTACAATGAGCAGTTCTTC	TRBV19	TRBD2	17	TRBJ2-1	NA
CASNPGTGGYTGELFF	TGTGCCAGTAACCCGGGGACAGGGGGCTACACCGGGGAGCTGTTTTTT	TRBV19	TRBD1	16	TRBJ2-2	NA
CASSLIRTTLTDTQYF	TGTGCCAGCAGCTTAATAAGAACCACTTTAACAGATACGCAGTATTTT	TRBV21-1	NA	16	TRBJ2-3	NA
CASSRQGQPRYGYTF	TGTGCCAGTAGTCGCCAGGGACAGCCTAGGTATGGCTACACCTTC	TRBV19	TRBD1	15	TRBJ1-2	once
CASTNIPGNNQPQHF	TGTGCCAGTACCAACATTCCGGGGAACAATCAGCCCCAGCATTTT	TRBV19	NA	15	TRBJ1-5	NA
CASSLSGGFSEAFF	TGCGCCAGCAGCTTGTCGGGAGGGTTTTCTGAAGCTTTCTTT	TRBV5-1	NA	14	TRBJ1-1	NA
CASSQQGALTYGYTF	TGTGCCAGCAGTCAGCAGGGGGCGCTTACGTATGGCTACACCTTC	TRBV27	TRBD1	15	TRBJ1-2	NA
CASSLGQGTGELFF	TGCGCCAGCAGCTTGGGTCAGGGGACCGGGGAGCTGTTTTTT	TRBV5-1	NA	14	TRBJ2-2	NA
CASSISSGLNNEKLFF	TGTGCCAGTAGTATCTCCTCGGGACTCAATAATGAAAAACTGTTTTTT	TRBV19	NA	16	TRBJ1-4	NA
CASSGRGLGEKLFF	TGTGCCAGCAGTGGCAGGGGGTTAGGAGAAAAACTGTTTTTT	TRBV2	TRBD1	14	TRBJ1-4	NA
CASSQDLETQYF	TGTGCCAGCAGCCAAGACTTGGAGACCCAGTACTTC	TRBV3-1/TRBV3-2	NA	12	TRBJ2-5	once
CASLAKMNTGELFF	TGTGCCAGCCTAGCGAAGATGAACACCGGGGAGCTGTTTTTT	TRBV2	NA	14	TRBJ2-2	NA
CASSLHRTSGVSNEQFF	TGTGCCAGCAGTCTCCATCGGACTAGCGGGGTCTCCAATGAGCAGTTCTTC	TRBV4-2	TRBD2	17	TRBJ2-1	NA
CASKEGEKVGNSSPLHF	TGCGCCAGCAAAGAGGGGGAAAAGGTGGGGAATTCTTCACCCCTCCACTTT	TRBV5-1	NA	17	TRBJ1-6	NA
CASSERTGWTDTQYF	TGTGCCAGCAGTGAACGGACAGGGTGGACAGATACGCAGTATTTT	TRBV2	TRBD1	15	TRBJ2-3	NA
CATSGPGNTIYF	TGTGCCACCTCAGGGCCTGGAAACACCATATATTTT	TRBV27	NA	12	TRBJ1-3	NA
CATGLAGVGLTDTQYF	TGTGCCACGGGACTAGCGGGAGTTGGGCTCACAGATACGCAGTATTTT	TRBV27	TRBD2	16	TRBJ2-3	NA
CASRGETGLGSRGYTF	TGCGCCAGCAGGGGTGAAACAGGGTTGGGCTCGAGGGGCTACACCTTC	TRBV5-1	NA	16	TRBJ1-2	NA
CASSKDRGGYTF	TGTGCCAGTAGTAAGGACAGGGGCGGCTACACCTTC	TRBV19	TRBD1	12	TRBJ1-2	NA
CASAPGGGNYGYTF	TGTGCCAGCGCCCCCGGGGGGGGGAACTATGGCTACACCTTC	TRBV2	NA	14	TRBJ1-2	NA
CASSQREAYNEQFF	TGTGCCAGCAGTCAGCGGGAGGCCTACAATGAGCAGTTCTTC	TRBV6-5	TRBD2	14	TRBJ2-1	NA